These T cell receptor beta chains were read from a single sample in a study of PD-1 blockade in classical Hodgkin lymphoma. Generated by immunoSEQ multiplex PCR, the TCRdb table keeps only in-frame clones and is missing some. The sample lists around 12,000 clones; about nine tenths were seen once. Material: CD4+ T cells from blood, obtained before the fourth cycle of nivolumab. These receptors were collected from a human donor with classical Hodgkin lymphoma. CDR3s include the opening cysteine and the closing phenylalanine or tryptophan. Fields, in order: CDR3 length, V gene, J gene, D gene, clone size, CDR3 protein, CDR3 DNA. D genes are given only for firm matches. Clone size, where shown, is once, few, many, or a class for clones that have expanded.

15	TRBV5-1	TRBJ2-5	TRBD2	few	CASRELAGAGETQYF	TGCGCCAGCAGAGAGCTAGCGGGGGCGGGAGAGACCCAGTACTTC
11	TRBV10-2	TRBJ2-4	-	-	CASGRATDQYF	TGCGCCAGCGGGAGAGCTACTGATCAGTACTTC
13	TRBV11-2	TRBJ2-1	-	-	CASSLGLDNEQFF	TGTGCCAGCAGCTTAGGTCTGGACAATGAGCAGTTCTTC
15	TRBV5-4	TRBJ1-2	TRBD1	-	CASSSPGTGISGYTF	TGTGCCAGCAGCAGCCCCGGGACAGGGATCTCTGGCTACACCTTC
13	TRBV7-6	TRBJ1-1	-	-	CASSLAGQTEAFF	TGTGCCAGCAGCTTAGCAGGACAGACTGAAGCTTTCTTT
22	TRBV28	TRBJ2-1	TRBD2	-	CASRRYRDALMLLAGGYNEQFF	TGTGCCAGCAGGAGGTACCGGGACGCCCTTATGTTACTAGCGGGGGGGTACAATGAGCAGTTCTTC
15	TRBV28	TRBJ2-3	TRBD1	-	CASSSPSRQGDTQYF	TGTGCCAGCAGTTCCCCTAGTAGACAGGGGGATACGCAGTATTTT
17	TRBV9	TRBJ2-2	TRBD2	-	CASSAYGLAGVAGELFF	TGTGCCAGCAGCGCCTACGGACTAGCGGGAGTGGCCGGGGAGCTGTTTTTT
14	TRBV5-4	TRBJ2-7	TRBD2	-	CASSLESGGYEQYF	TGTGCCAGCAGCTTAGAGTCGGGGGGTTACGAGCAGTACTTC
12	TRBV28	TRBJ1-2	-	-	CASTSLGQGYTF	TGTGCCAGCACCTCTCTAGGGCAAGGCTACACCTTC
18	TRBV10-3	TRBJ2-5	TRBD2	-	CAISEPGTSGRASETQYF	TGTGCCATCAGTGAGCCCGGGACTAGCGGGAGGGCCTCGGAGACCCAGTACTTC
13	TRBV2	TRBJ2-2	-	-	CASSLQYTGELFF	TGTGCCAGCAGCCTACAGTACACCGGGGAGCTGTTTTTT
13	TRBV11-3	TRBJ1-2	-	-	CASSLTALGGYTF	TGTGCCAGCAGCTTAACCGCCCTGGGGGGCTACACCTTC
14	TRBV2	TRBJ1-4	-	-	CASSNGAINEKLFF	TGTGCCAGCAGTAACGGGGCCATTAATGAAAAACTGTTTTTT
14	TRBV28	TRBJ1-2	-	-	CASHTMDGHYGYTF	TGTGCCAGCCACACCATGGACGGACACTATGGCTACACCTTC
13	TRBV2	TRBJ1-2	-	-	CASKEDTIYGYTF	TGTGCCAGCAAGGAAGACACCATCTATGGCTACACCTTC
17	TRBV30	TRBJ1-1	-	-	CAWNVRGAHRKNTEAFF	TGTGCCTGGAATGTTAGAGGGGCCCACAGGAAGAACACTGAAGCTTTCTTT
17	TRBV9	TRBJ2-6	TRBD2	-	CASSVGSGNSGANVLTF	TGTGCCAGCAGCGTAGGTAGCGGGAACTCTGGGGCCAACGTCCTGACTTTC
19	TRBV4-1	TRBJ1-5	TRBD1	-	CASSQDGVRQGGANQPQHF	TGCGCCAGCAGCCAAGATGGGGTCCGACAGGGAGGCGCAAATCAGCCCCAGCATTTT
13	TRBV18	TRBJ2-5	-	few	CASSALAGETQYF	TGTGCCAGCTCGGCTCTGGCAGGAGAGACCCAGTACTTC
14	TRBV7-9	TRBJ2-5	TRBD1	-	CASSRGTVQETQYF	TGTGCCAGCAGCCGTGGGACAGTACAAGAGACCCAGTACTTC
15	TRBV19	TRBJ1-4	-	-	CASSSGLTHAEKLFF	TGTGCCAGTAGTTCCGGACTGACCCATGCTGAAAAACTGTTTTTT
15	TRBV5-6	TRBJ2-4	-	-	CASSWGQVAKNIQYF	TGTGCCAGCAGCTGGGGACAAGTAGCCAAAAACATTCAGTACTTC
14	TRBV7-3	TRBJ2-3	-	-	CASSPGRGRDTQYF	TGTGCCAGCAGCCCAGGCCGCGGTCGAGATACGCAGTATTTT
13	TRBV2	TRBJ2-7	TRBD1	-	CASKGTGSYEQYF	TGTGCCAGCAAGGGGACAGGTTCCTACGAGCAGTACTTC
15	TRBV5-1	TRBJ1-2	-	-	CASSLSMGRGYGYTF	TGCGCCAGCAGCTTAAGTATGGGGCGCGGCTATGGCTACACCTTC
16	TRBV2	TRBJ2-7	TRBD1	-	CASSEQGDRGPYEQYF	TGTGCCAGCAGTGAACAGGGGGACAGGGGGCCATACGAGCAGTACTTC
13	TRBV18	TRBJ2-5	-	-	CASSPASKETQYF	TGTGCCAGCTCACCAGCGAGTAAAGAGACCCAGTACTTC
15	TRBV6-1	TRBJ2-5	-	-	CASSDILGFQETQYF	TGTGCCAGCAGTGATATATTGGGATTTCAAGAGACCCAGTACTTC
12	TRBV30	TRBJ2-7	TRBD1	-	CAGQGLSYEQYF	TGTGCCGGACAGGGGTTGTCCTACGAGCAGTACTTC
13	TRBV4-2	TRBJ1-2	-	-	CASSQEMGTGYTF	TGTGCCAGCAGCCAAGAAATGGGAACTGGCTACACCTTC
13	TRBV9	TRBJ2-7	TRBD2	-	CASSVAPGGEQYF	TGTGCCAGCAGCGTAGCTCCGGGGGGCGAGCAGTACTTC
15	TRBV14	TRBJ1-6	-	-	CASSQVSGAGSPLHF	TGTGCCAGCAGCCAAGTTTCGGGGGCCGGGTCACCCCTCCACTTT
17	TRBV18	TRBJ2-4	-	-	CASSPPVVPIAKNIQYF	TGTGCCAGCTCACCACCGGTCGTCCCGATAGCCAAAAACATTCAGTACTTC
13	TRBV10-3	TRBJ2-5	-	-	CAIASRAVETQYF	TGTGCCATAGCCTCCCGGGCCGTGGAGACCCAGTACTTC
15	TRBV9	TRBJ1-1	-	-	CASSGTGTPNTEAFF	TGTGCCAGCAGCGGGACCGGGACACCGAACACTGAAGCTTTCTTT
17	TRBV18	TRBJ2-2	-	-	CASSVLTGTPNTGELFF	TGTGCCAGCTCTGTACTGACAGGTACTCCGAACACCGGGGAGCTGTTTTTT
14	TRBV9	TRBJ2-5	TRBD2	-	CASSVSGLQETQYF	TGTGCCAGCAGCGTCTCGGGACTACAAGAGACCCAGTACTTC
13	TRBV7-2	TRBJ1-1	-	-	CASSWTLWMEAFF	TGTGCCAGCAGCTGGACATTGTGGATGGAAGCTTTCTTT
16	TRBV2	TRBJ2-3	TRBD1	-	CASSELRQGSPDTQYF	TGTGCCAGCAGTGAATTGCGACAGGGTTCCCCAGATACGCAGTATTTT
15	TRBV2	TRBJ2-6	-	-	CASSGLGSGANVLTF	TGTGCCAGCAGCGGCCTTGGCTCTGGGGCCAACGTCCTGACTTTC
14	TRBV5-1	TRBJ2-7	TRBD1	-	CASSRTGPPYEQYF	TGCGCCAGCAGCCGGACAGGGCCTCCCTACGAGCAGTACTTC
14	TRBV4-2	TRBJ2-5	-	once	CASSQETLAETQYF	TGTGCCAGCAGCCAAGAGACTCTTGCCGAGACCCAGTACTTC
16	TRBV4-3	TRBJ1-6	-	-	CASSLQPTSYNSPLHF	TGCGCCAGCAGCCTCCAACCGACAAGCTATAATTCACCCCTCCACTTT
15	TRBV14	TRBJ2-1	-	-	CASSQDLGSYNEQFF	TGTGCCAGCAGCCAAGATTTGGGGTCCTACAATGAGCAGTTCTTC
16	TRBV19	TRBJ2-1	-	few	CASSMRGVGSANEQFF	TGTGCCAGTAGTATGCGAGGTGTCGGGAGTGCCAATGAGCAGTTCTTC
13	TRBV7-9	TRBJ2-1	-	-	CASSLIGGLEQFF	TGTGCCAGCAGCTTAATCGGGGGGCTTGAGCAGTTCTTC
14	TRBV28	TRBJ1-4	TRBD1	-	CASSLIQGIEKLFF	TGTGCCAGCAGTTTAATACAGGGGATCGAAAAACTGTTTTTT
15	TRBV5-1	TRBJ2-3	-	once	CASSLVAASTDTQYF	TGCGCCAGCAGCTTGGTCGCGGCTAGCACAGATACGCAGTATTTT
12	TRBV6-1	TRBJ2-7	-	-	CASSLQGYGQYF	TGTGCCAGCAGCTTACAGGGTTACGGGCAGTACTTC
15	TRBV2	TRBJ2-7	-	-	CASSEVWGPLYEQYF	TGTGCCAGCAGTGAAGTGTGGGGCCCCCTCTACGAGCAGTACTTC